The TCR beta chain under discussion was sequenced for a study of CXCR3-negative and CXCR3-positive naive CD8 T cells. Comments on this clonotype: Antigen: not known.

UMI labels and 5' RACE were used to prepare the TRB cDNA libraries. TCRdb reprocessed the 5' RACE reads and keeps a single row for each CDR3 protein, giving no DNA. This repertoire includes approximately 70,000 distinct CDR3 sequences. Study findings and constraints: Memory cells differed in TRBV-TRBJ usage, but naive CXCR3-negative and CXCR3-positive cells had similar usage. The level of CXCR3 expression partially decreased after cryopreservation; the majority of assays used fresh PBMCs. Against CXCR3-negative naive cells, CXCR3-positive naive cells showed more hydrophobic TRB CDR3s.

Triplicate sorts of 290,000 or so cells per CD8+ subset. The germline CDR1 and CDR2 sequences are SGHVS and FQNEAQ. This CDR3 is built from 17 residues. The V call is TRBV7-8, the J call TRBJ2-7; as DNA is missing, the TRBD2 call by TCRdb cannot be tested. Sequencing input: naive CXCR3- CD8+ T cells from blood. Subset meaning: CD45RO-CCR7+CD27+CD95- naive CD8+ T cells lacking CXCR3 (TNR3-). This TCR came from a human donor in good health. Some clones in this sample may be carry-over from other donors' samples. This CDR3 is CASSHPTLSGGDHEQYF.